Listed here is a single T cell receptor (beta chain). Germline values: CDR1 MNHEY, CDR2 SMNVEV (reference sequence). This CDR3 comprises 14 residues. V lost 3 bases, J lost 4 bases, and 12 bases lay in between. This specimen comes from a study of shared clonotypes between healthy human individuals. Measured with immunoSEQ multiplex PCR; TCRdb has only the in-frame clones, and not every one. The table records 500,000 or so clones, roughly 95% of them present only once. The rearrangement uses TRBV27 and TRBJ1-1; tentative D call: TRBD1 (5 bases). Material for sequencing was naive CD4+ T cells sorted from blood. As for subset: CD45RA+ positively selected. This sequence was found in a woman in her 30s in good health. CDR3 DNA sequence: TGTGCCAGCAGTTTTCAGGGTTTTAGCACTGAAGCTTTCTTT. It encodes CASSFQGFSTEAFF.